This TCR beta chain was recorded in a study of CD8 T cells in Susac syndrome. Random hexamers were used to reverse transcribe 0.5 to 1 ug of RNA. TCRdb re-derived calls from the immunoSEQ multiplex PCR reads in MiXCR, one entry per CDR3 protein. The sample shows approximately 230,000 distinct CDR3 sequences, just under 95% of them seen only once. The specimen sequenced was CD4+ T cells from PBMCs. This clonotype was sampled from a human donor with multiple sclerosis.

Here the CDR3 reads CSVRPTTGELFF. As DNA, the CDR3 is TGCAGCGTGCGGCCTACCACCGGGGAGCTGTTTTTT. This chain uses TRBV29-1 with TRBJ2-2; D remains ambiguous. The CDR3 has 12 amino acids. Germline V gives CDR1 SQVTM, CDR2 ANQGSEA. V lost 6 bases and J lost 4, with 9 bases in between.